These 5 T cell receptor beta chains were sequenced from one sample in a study of Tregs in tolerant kidney transplant recipients. TCRdb's table, derived via immunoSEQ multiplex PCR, lists solely in-frame clones and lacks some. The table includes about 66,000 clones, around nine tenths detected once. This material consisted of CD8+ T cells from blood, taken before the transplant. The receptors derive from a human donor who received a combined kidney and bone marrow transplant.

The V gene is TRBV4-2, the J gene TRBJ2-7, with TRBD1 as a possible D gene (5 bases). Deletions cut 4 bases from V and 2 bases from J, with 9 bases between. CDR1 LGHNA and CDR2 YNFKEQ come from the germline V gene. The CDR3 loop spans 13 amino acids. The CDR3 DNA reads TGTGCCAGCAGCCTTACAGGTACCTACGAGCAGTACTTC. Translated: CASSLTGTYEQYF.

The chain combines TRBV19 with TRBJ2-1; 10 positions match TRBD2. V shed 1 base and J 3 bases; nucleotides not matched to a gene: 0. The germline V gene encodes CDR1 LNHDA and CDR2 SQIVND (reference sequence). The CDR3 contains 15 residues. CDR3 region: CASSIGTSGYNEQFF. The DNA of the CDR3 is TGTGCCAGTAGTATAGGGACTAGCGGCTACAATGAGCAGTTCTTC.

V is TRBV7-9 and J is TRBJ1-1; D not certain. Germline V lookup: CDR1 SEHNR, CDR2 FQNEAQ (reference sequence). This CDR3 region has 12 residues. Deletions cut 3 bases from V and 8 bases from J, with 10 bases between. Written as DNA, the CDR3 is TGTGCCAGCAGCTTGGGAGGTGGGGAAGCTTTCTTT. It encodes CASSLGGGEAFF.

V usage is TRBV27 and J usage is TRBJ1-1; D possibly corresponds to TRBD1 (6 bases). CDR1 and CDR2 (germline): MNHEY, SMNVEV (reference sequence). This CDR3 has 15 residues. Trimming stripped 2 bases from V and 0 bases from J, with 10 bases between. CDR3 in DNA: TGTGCCAGCAGTTTAACAGGGAGAATGAACACTGAAGCTTTCTTT. Its protein is CASSLTGRMNTEAFF.

The chain links TRBV19 to TRBJ2-7; 8 bases match TRBD2. The CDR3 runs to 15 residues. Looked up from germline, CDR1 is LNHDA and CDR2 is SQIVND (reference sequence). V gave up 1 base and J gave up 2 bases; unmatched junction bases: 4. CDR3 loop: CASSIAGGRTYEQYF. The CDR3 nucleotides are TGTGCCAGTAGTATAGCGGGCGGGAGGACCTACGAGCAGTACTTC.